This T cell receptor beta chain was profiled in a study of blood T cell repertoires in COVID-19. Whole-study context: Whether acute or convalescent, the COVID-19 samples came from the United States, Italy and Spain.

CDR1 is MDHEN, CDR2 SYDVKM, per germline. Trimming pared 5 bases from V and 3 bases from J, leaving 5 bases between. There are 11 residues in the CDR3. Original analysis: Reference gene primer amplification in the assay estimated nucleated cell counts. Clones were read by immunoSEQ multiplex PCR, and TCRdb kept only the in-frame ones, dropping some. V and J calls plus clone size are reproduced from that table; the DNA served to infer D and trimming. The sample carries about 35,000 clones, 75% to 90% recorded once. The sequencing input was peripheral blood. The V call is TRBV28, the J call TRBJ2-7, with unresolved D. The receptor comes from a man older than 75 with active COVID-19. The CDR3 DNA reads TGTGCCAGCAGTACCTACTACGAGCAGTACTTC. Protein sequence: CASSTYYEQYF.